This T cell receptor beta chain was recovered during a study of T cells in localized non-small cell lung cancer. General study findings and limits: Sequencing, confined to only one tumor region, leaves heterogeneity possible. Uninvolved adjacent lung showed peak T cell clonality, exceeding tumor. Longer overall survival accompanied higher blood T cell density. Appearances in adjacent lung were noted for a median approximately 50 of the top 100 tumor clones.

Points on this clone: Its antigen is undetermined.

TCRdb's copy holds only in-frame clones and misses some; the assay was immunoSEQ multiplex PCR. The sample has about 47,000 clones; 86% are singletons. This TCR came from a man aged 40 to 70 with stage II lung adenocarcinoma. The source material was PBMCs, sampled before any cancer treatment.

The CDR3 DNA sequence: TGTGCCAGCAGTATCACAGGGGAAACCACAGATACGCAGTATTTT. Its translation is CASSITGETTDTQYF. This chain connects TRBV6-6 to TRBJ2-3, with 7 bases identical to TRBD1. Germline CDR1 is MNHNY and CDR2 is SVGAGI (reference sequence). The V gene end was trimmed by 5 bases and the J gene end by 2 bases; junction bases not matched to a gene: 7. The CDR3 runs 15 residues.